A selection of T cell receptor beta chains follows, all from one sample in a study of blood T cell repertoires in COVID-19. The repertoire was sequenced with immunoSEQ multiplex PCR; TCRdb's copy has only in-frame clones and lacks some. Seen here are roughly 260,000 clones, around 90% observed once, and the top ten hold approximately 1.2%. Material: PBMCs or T cells enriched from blood (not recorded which). These TCRs come from a human donor in a cohort exposed to, infected with or recovered from COVID-19 (not recorded which). The donor label of this sample is uncertain. The CDR3 runs from the conserved cysteine through the conserved F or W. D genes are given only for firm matches. Expanded clones are given a class, and other clones once, few, many or no size at all.

j_call | d_call | v_call | clone_size | cdr3_aa | cdr3_nt
TRBJ1-2 | NA | TRBV21-1 | NA | CASSTGAEYGYTF | TGTGCCAGCAGTACAGGGGCTGAGTATGGCTACACCTTC
TRBJ2-6 | TRBD2 | TRBV9 | NA | CASSVARGEAVLTF | TGTGCCAGCAGCGTAGCCCGGGGGGAGGCCGTCCTGACTTTC
TRBJ2-1 | NA | TRBV29-1 | NA | CSVLADTYNEQFF | TGCAGCGTTCTTGCCGACACATACAATGAGCAGTTCTTC
TRBJ1-6 | NA | TRBV27 | NA | CASSLRPRGFNSPLHF | TGTGCCAGCAGTTTACGGCCTAGGGGATTTAATTCACCCCTCCACTTT
TRBJ2-4 | NA | TRBV12-3/TRBV12-4 | NA | CASRMRRIQYF | TGTGCCAGCAGGATGCGCAGGATTCAGTACTTC
TRBJ1-4 | NA | TRBV21-1 | once | CASFGGTLKSATNEKLFF | TGTGCCAGCTTTGGAGGCACCCTGAAGAGTGCAACTAATGAAAAACTGTTTTTT
TRBJ1-2 | TRBD1 | TRBV24-1 | NA | CATSDPGTEQYGYTF | TGTGCCACCAGTGACCCTGGGACAGAACAATATGGCTACACCTTC
TRBJ2-7 | NA | TRBV25-1 | NA | CASSREGVAYEQYF | TGTGCCAGCAGTCGTGAGGGAGTTGCCTACGAGCAGTACTTC
TRBJ1-1 | NA | TRBV12-5 | NA | CASGLGQAIMNTEAFF | TGTGCTAGTGGTTTGGGACAGGCAATCATGAACACTGAAGCTTTCTTT
TRBJ1-5 | NA | TRBV7-8 | NA | CASSLVPVPEPQHF | TGTGCCAGCAGCTTAGTACCGGTTCCTGAGCCCCAGCATTTT
TRBJ1-5 | NA | TRBV14 | NA | CASSQDRGQPQHF | TGTGCCAGCAGCCAAGATAGGGGTCAGCCCCAGCATTTT
TRBJ1-6 | TRBD1 | TRBV25-1 | NA | CASSVRDRGNSPLHF | TGTGCCAGCAGTGTACGGGACAGGGGAAATTCACCCCTCCACTTT
TRBJ2-3 | TRBD2 | TRBV30 | NA | CAWRPLAGGHSDTQYF | TGTGCCTGGAGACCCCTAGCGGGGGGGCATTCAGATACGCAGTATTTT
TRBJ1-1 | NA | TRBV6-5 | NA | CASSYSQLREAFF | TGTGCCAGCAGTTACTCTCAATTGAGGGAAGCTTTCTTT
TRBJ2-1 | TRBD1 | TRBV24-1 | few | CATSDVIQGNEQFF | TGTGCCACCAGTGATGTTATACAGGGGAATGAGCAGTTCTTC
TRBJ1-1 | TRBD1 | TRBV7-9 | NA | CASSPQTGARIGEAFF | TGTGCCAGCAGTCCCCAGACAGGGGCAAGAATAGGTGAAGCTTTCTTT
TRBJ1-2 | NA | TRBV2 | NA | CASRDSLKNGYTF | TGTGCCAGCAGGGACAGCCTGAAAAATGGCTACACCTTC
TRBJ1-3 | NA | TRBV2 | NA | CASSAIEVSGNTIYF | TGTGCCAGCAGCGCCATAGAAGTCTCTGGAAACACCATATATTTT
TRBJ2-7 | TRBD1 | TRBV9 | few | CASSVGTGGSSEQYF | TGTGCCAGCAGCGTAGGGACAGGGGGTTCTTCCGAGCAGTACTTC
TRBJ1-5 | TRBD1 | TRBV6-2/TRBV6-3 | NA | CASSSTGREYSNQPQHF | TGTGCCAGCAGCTCGACAGGGCGGGAATATAGCAATCAGCCCCAGCATTTT
TRBJ2-5 | TRBD2 | TRBV27 | NA | CASSLAGVYQETQYF | TGTGCCAGCAGTCTAGCGGGGGTCTACCAAGAGACCCAGTACTTC
TRBJ1-3 | NA | TRBV3-1/TRBV3-2 | NA | CASSQFLTGTGNTIYF | TGTGCCAGCAGCCAATTCCTTACAGGGACTGGAAACACCATATATTTT
TRBJ1-1 | TRBD1 | TRBV29-1 | once | CSVQGQGNTEAFF | TGCAGCGTCCAAGGACAGGGTAACACTGAAGCTTTCTTT
TRBJ1-1 | NA | TRBV10-3 | NA | CATLPGHGNTEAFF | TGTGCCACCCTCCCAGGACACGGAAACACTGAAGCTTTCTTT
TRBJ1-4 | NA | TRBV11-2 | once | CASSFGHGLEKLFF | TGTGCCAGCAGCTTCGGACACGGACTAGAAAAACTGTTTTTT
TRBJ2-7 | TRBD2 | TRBV5-1 | NA | CASSFGAGPYEQYF | TGCGCCAGCAGCTTCGGAGCGGGGCCCTACGAGCAGTACTTC
TRBJ1-5 | NA | TRBV10-3 | NA | CAISESLRGSGQPQHF | TGTGCCATCAGTGAGTCGCTCAGGGGCTCGGGTCAGCCCCAGCATTTT